The T cell receptor (beta chain) described here comes from a study of blood T cell repertoires in COVID-19 (dated by TCRdb to about 2020). For the study in its entirety: Samples from collaborators originated in the United States, Italy and Spain and spanned both the acute and convalescent phases of COVID-19. The prospective study material was composed of cDNA or gDNA derived from T cells, B-cell-depleted T cells, or PBMCs. The dataset comprised deeply sampled blood TCRbeta repertoires from subjects exposed to, actively infected with, or recovered from COVID-19. A freely available public database, intended as a resource for researchers studying the immune response to SARS-CoV-2, is where the repertoires were released. Samples came from the ongoing ImmuneRACE study (first 160 participants) plus 1,254 subjects from 6 global collaborators. Sample metadata almost always included a de-identified subject ID, COVID-19 status, age in years and sex. Where available, HLA class I and class II types were obtained from metadata supplied by the sample provider rather than from assay-based typing. Beyond this particular receptor, the publication reports: How much clinical and demographic metadata was included differed by source and by participant, and the metadata was provided uncurated.

Compared with germline, V lacks 1 base and J lacks 6 bases; bases without a gene match: 12. Measured from the cysteine to the phenylalanine, the CDR3 is 17 residues long. Just CDR3 DNA is preserved here, 51 bases in frame from base 1. Taken from the germline V gene, the CDR1 and CDR2 loops are SGHRS and YFSETQ. The immunoSEQ Assay, a bias-controlled multiplex PCR, was used to amplify TCRbeta CDR3 regions from genomic DNA. Per the authors' processing: Nucleated cell counts per sample were estimated from amplification of reference gene primers within the assay. To quantify the absolute abundance of each unique TCRbeta CDR3 rearrangement, sequence reads were collapsed and filtered. For each sample, productive Simpson clonality was calculated by taking the square root of Simpson's diversity index across productive rearrangements. TCRdb took over this immuneACCESS table, retaining in-frame rearrangements with V and J assigned. Such tables are incomplete; in checked studies, under half of the missing clones stem from an unresolved V gene, and the remainder is unexplained. From that table come the V and J calls and clone size; the DNA was used to work out D and trimming. The sample data list 150,000 to 200,000 clones, and about 79% of these were observed just once. The ten largest clones add up to approximately 26% of the sample.

Whole blood was collected in K2EDTA tubes by collaborating institutions according to the institutions' own protocols. For TCRbeta analysis, collaborators shipped samples as frozen whole blood, isolated PBMCs, or DNA extracted from either of those sample types. Concerning this clone itself: This receptor's antigen is unknown. Base quality data are lacking; no much larger clone is found one base away.

Sequenced input: peripheral blood. The chain is assembled from TRBV5-1 and TRBJ2-3; 9 middle bases align to TRBD2. The sequence was obtained from a woman in her 70s with acute or convalescent COVID-19. The CDR3 protein: CASSLSPGLAASDTQYF. The sequenced DNA is TGCGCCAGCAGCTTGTCCCCGGGACTAGCAGCCTCCGATACGCAGTATTTT.